Below, 20 T cell receptor beta chains from the same sample are listed, as sequenced in a study of cytotoxic CD8 clonotypes in ibrutinib-treated CLL. The assay was immunoSEQ multiplex PCR, and TCRdb's table has in-frame clones only and misses some. The data show about 200,000 clones, approximately 72% seen once. The starting material was PBMCs, obtained after 24 months of ibrutinib treatment. These TCRs come from a human donor with chronic lymphocytic leukemia.

This clone appeared once. The chain uses TRBV25-1 and TRBJ2-7; 8 positions match TRBD2. Germline lookup yields CDR1 MGHDK and CDR2 SYGVNS. Unmatched junction bases numbered 10, after V lost 8 bases and J lost 4 bases. The CDR3 runs to 14 residues. CDR3 loop: CASGGVAGYYEQYF. In DNA, the CDR3 is TGTGCCAGCGGAGGGGTAGCGGGATATTACGAGCAGTACTTC.

As concerns this clone: The junction and the germline gene differ at one end; a read error may be behind it. V and J are TRBV5-1 and TRBJ2-7, with D possibly TRBD2 on 5 matching bases. CDR3 length: 15 residues. Germline V gene sequence: CDR1 SGHRS, CDR2 YFSETQ. The CDR3 loop is CVSSSSSGRRREQYF. CDR3 nucleotide sequence: TGCGTCAGCAGCTCCTCAAGCGGCAGGAGGCGCGAGCAGTACTTC.

The table lists this clone with a few counts. The V gene is TRBV7-9, the J gene TRBJ1-5; no firm D call. Germline CDR1 reads SEHNR; CDR2 reads FQNEAQ (reference sequence). Trimming shortened V by 5 bases and J by 5 bases, and 13 bases separated the two germline ends. The CDR3 has 14 amino acids. The CDR3 region is CASSAANADQPQHF. The CDR3 DNA reads as TGTGCCAGCAGCGCGGCGAACGCCGATCAGCCCCAGCATTTT.

The rearrangement links TRBV11-1 to TRBJ2-1; TRBD2 might be the D (6 bases). Per germline, CDR1 SGHAT and CDR2 FQDESV (reference sequence). V dropped 3 bases and J dropped 6 bases, with 27 bases sitting between them. CDR3 length: 19 residues. The CDR3 here is CASSFSVLLIRGSGNEQFF. CDR3 nucleotide sequence: TGTGCCAGCAGCTTCTCTGTCCTTCTTATCCGGGGGAGCGGCAATGAGCAGTTCTTC.

The genes are TRBV28 and TRBJ2-3; D is possibly TRBD1 or TRBD2 (5 bases each). The CDR3 consists of 14 residues. V lost 3 bases and J lost 2, with 9 bases in between. The germline V gene encodes CDR1 MDHEN and CDR2 SYDVKM. Written as DNA, the CDR3 is TGTGCCAGCAGTTTTGGGGGACCCACAGATACGCAGTATTTT. Translating gives CASSFGGPTDTQYF.

The rearrangement joins TRBV11-1 to TRBJ2-1; 10 bases are shared with TRBD2. CDR3 length: 15 residues. Per the germline V gene, CDR1 is SGHAT and CDR2 is FQDESV (reference sequence). Trimming took 4 bases from V and 6 from J; bases not matched to a gene: 6. CDR3: CASSSGTSDANEQFF. The CDR3 DNA reads TGTGCCAGCAGCTCCGGGACTAGCGATGCCAATGAGCAGTTCTTC.

This clone was found once. The chain combines TRBV15 with TRBJ1-1, with 8 bases fitting TRBD1. Germline V CDR1 and CDR2: LNHNV, YYDKDF (reference sequence). The CDR3 extends over 13 amino acids. V gave up 5 bases and J gave up 6 bases; unmatched junction bases: 5. CDR3 bases: TGTGCCACCAGCTTTAGACAGGGGTCTGAAGCTTTCTTT. This translates into CATSFRQGSEAFF.

This rearrangement joins TRBV5-5 to TRBJ1-3; D ambiguous. Trimming removed 1 base from V and 0 bases from J, with 11 bases in between. CDR1 is SGHKS and CDR2 is YYEKEE in the germline V gene (reference sequence). The CDR3 sequence is 16 residues long. The CDR3 region is CASSLTRTYSGNTIYF. The CDR3 DNA sequence: TGTGCCAGCAGCTTGACACGAACCTACTCTGGAAACACCATATATTTT.

This clone was detected only a few times. The CDR3 loop reads CAWSAGQGAEAFF. CDR3 sequence (DNA): TGTGCCTGGAGTGCAGGACAGGGGGCTGAAGCTTTCTTT. This sequence joins TRBV30 and TRBJ1-1; TRBD1 aligns across 10 bases. Germline loops: CDR1 GTSNPN, CDR2 SVGIG (reference sequence). The CDR3 totals 13 residues. Trimming took 1 base from V and 6 from J; bases not matched to a gene: 2.

This clone was recorded once. The CDR3 DNA sequence: TGTGCCAGCAGCTTAGTATCTAGCGGGGCGGGGACAGATACGCAGTATTTT. Its translation: CASSLVSSGAGTDTQYF. The V and J genes are TRBV7-2 and TRBJ2-3; TRBD2 agrees at 9 bases. Germline CDR1 is SGHTA and CDR2 is FQGNSA. The junction had 8 bases not matched to a gene; V was cut back by 1 base and J by 3 bases. The CDR3 sequence is 17 residues long.

This rearrangement joins TRBV19 to TRBJ2-7, with D unresolved. This CDR3 contains 15 residues. CDR1 is LNHDA and CDR2 is SQIVND in the germline V gene (reference sequence). V lost 3 bases and J lost 0, with 12 bases in between. In nucleotides, the CDR3 is TGTGCCAGTAGTATTAGTTCGACGGTCTCCTACGAGCAGTACTTC. Its protein is CASSISSTVSYEQYF.

The gene calls are TRBV7-9 and TRBJ2-7, with TRBD1 as a possible D gene (5 bases). Per germline, CDR1 SEHNR and CDR2 FQNEAQ (reference sequence). The CDR3 length is 13 residues. V gave up 1 base and J gave up 6 bases, with 10 bases separating them. The CDR3 protein is CASSLVAGIEQYF. In DNA form, the CDR3 reads TGTGCCAGCAGCTTAGTGGCAGGGATCGAGCAGTACTTC.

The count of this clone is one. The chain recombines TRBV2 with TRBJ2-1; TRBD2 is a possible D gene (5 bases). CDR1 is SNHLY, CDR2 FYNNEI, per germline. Trimming pared 1 base from V and 9 bases from J, leaving 16 bases between. The CDR3 has 15 amino acids. The CDR3 loop reads CASSEGTGVLFEQFF. The DNA of the CDR3 is TGTGCCAGCAGTGAAGGCACCGGGGTGTTATTTGAGCAGTTCTTC.

The rearrangement uses TRBV7-9 and TRBJ2-7; TRBD1 matches at 7 bases. Germline trimming cut 4 bases from V and 3 bases from J; bases unmatched to any gene: 3. CDR1 and CDR2 (germline): SEHNR, FQNEAQ (reference sequence). CDR3 length equals 13 residues. The DNA for the CDR3 is TGTGCCAGCAGCTCTCGGGACAGCTACGAGCAGTACTTC. Protein product: CASSSRDSYEQYF.

This rearrangement joins TRBV28 to TRBJ2-5; possible D gene TRBD1, 5 bases. CDR3 length equals 13 residues. With 3 bases removed from V and 3 bases from J, the gap between germline ends came to 8 bases. CDR1 MDHEN and CDR2 SYDVKM come from the germline V gene. This CDR3 reads CASSFVREETQYF. In nucleotides, the CDR3 is TGTGCCAGCAGTTTTGTCAGGGAAGAGACCCAGTACTTC.

This clone occurred a few times. The CDR3 spells CASSLADRGTEAFF. As DNA, the CDR3 is TGTGCCAGCAGCTTAGCTGACAGGGGCACTGAAGCTTTCTTT. V gene TRBV7-1 combines with J gene TRBJ1-1; 8 nucleotides line up with TRBD1. TRBV7-1 is sorted into the ORF group, with uncertain function. Trimming at V came to 4 bases and at J to 4 bases, leaving 5 bases not matched to a gene. This CDR3 spans 14 amino acids.

The rearrangement joins TRBV27 to TRBJ2-1; D is unclear. The CDR3 extends over 12 amino acids. V gave up 0 bases and J gave up 6 bases, with 3 bases separating them. Germline V lookup: CDR1 MNHEY, CDR2 SMNVEV (reference sequence). The CDR3 DNA follows: TGTGCCAGCAGTTTATCGGGCAATGAGCAGTTCTTC. Residues: CASSLSGNEQFF.

This sequence joins TRBV7-6 and TRBJ2-2; D unresolved. The CDR3 contains 15 residues. V shed 1 base and J shed 1 base, with 7 bases lying between them. The V gene's germline CDR1 is SGHVS and CDR2 FNYEAQ. The CDR3 coding sequence is TGTGCCAGCAGCTTAGTGACTCGGAACACCGGGGAGCTGTTTTTT. This sequence encodes CASSLVTRNTGELFF. Variable domain in full (rest from reference TRBV7-6 and TRBJ2-2): GAGVSQSPRYKVTKRGQDVALRCDPISGHVSLYWYRQALGQGPEFLTYFNYEAQQDKSGLPNDRFSAERPEGSISTLTIQRTEQRDSAMYRCASSLVTRNTGELFFGEGSRLTVL.

In this sample, this clone turned up once. The chain employs TRBV30 and TRBJ1-2; no definite D call. CDR1 is GTSNPN, CDR2 SVGIG, per germline (reference sequence). CDR3 size: 12 residues. Trimming removed 2 bases at V and 4 bases at J, with 8 bases between. In DNA, the CDR3 is TGTGCCTGGAGTAGGGTGCCCTATGGCTACACCTTC. Its protein is CAWSRVPYGYTF.

The chain joins TRBV9 to TRBJ1-2; the D gene is possibly TRBD1 (5 bases). The germline V gene has CDR1 SGDLS and CDR2 YYNGEE. The germline V and J ends were trimmed by 0 bases and 4 bases, with 19 bases remaining between them. The CDR3 has 17 residues. The CDR3 sequence: CASSVDYLGGDGYGYTF. The CDR3 DNA reads TGTGCCAGCAGCGTAGATTATCTGGGGGGTGACGGCTATGGCTACACCTTC.